These 8 T cell receptor beta chains came from one sample sequenced in a study of regulatory T cells in long-lasting Graves disease. Time point reported: newly diagnosed GD, antithyroid drugs for less than 3 months. Extracted RNA from PBMCs served as the source of the TCR library. To make TCR beta libraries, researchers used iRepertoire HTBI primers and Arm-PCR of CDR3 regions. TCRdb re-derived calls from the multiplex PCR reads in MiXCR, one entry per CDR3 protein. The sample shows approximately 300,000 distinct CDR3 sequences, 15% to 20% of them seen only once. Specimen: peripheral blood mononuclear cells (PBMCs), collected at new diagnosis, from a patient treated with antithyroid drugs. These receptors were taken from a female donor with Graves disease.

This clonotype was found many times. The rearrangement links TRBV28 to TRBJ1-1; D is undetermined. V was pared by 6 bases and J by 2 bases, with 13 bases between. The CDR3 runs 14 residues. Looked up from germline, CDR1 is MDHEN and CDR2 is SYDVKM. The CDR3 region has the DNA TGTGCCAGCAGGCGAATGGGCGATAACACTGAAGCTTTCTTT. This codes for CASRRMGDNTEAFF.

This clonotype was observed many times. The chain is built from TRBV9 and TRBJ2-2; 8 positions agree with TRBD2. CDR3 size: 15 residues. V trimming: 4 bases; J trimming: 7 bases; junction bases outside the gene matches: 9. The germline gives CDR1 SGDLS, CDR2 YYNGEE. CDR3 residues: CASSPPGRAFGELFF. The CDR3 nucleotides read TGTGCCAGCAGCCCGCCCGGGAGGGCCTTCGGGGAGCTGTTTTTT.

This clonotype was found many times. The junction and the germline gene differ at one end; a read error may be behind it. The V gene is TRBV2, the J gene TRBJ1-4; maybe TRBD1 (6 bases). The CDR3 contains 12 residues. Germline V gives CDR1 SNHLY, CDR2 FYNNEI. CDR3 DNA: TGTGCCAGCAGTGATGTTGCAGCAGGGGTGGTTTTT. Protein: CASSDVAAGVVF.

This clonotype was detected ten times or more. V usage is TRBV3-1 and J usage is TRBJ1-6; D gene uncertain. The germline gives CDR1 LGHDT, CDR2 YNNKEL (reference sequence). CDR3 length: 12 residues. Trimming took off 2 bases at V and 11 bases at J, with 7 bases between the two ends. CDR3 bases: TGTGCCAGCAGCCAAAGTTGGCCACCCCTCCACTTT. Translating it yields CASSQSWPPLHF.

Ten or more counts support this clonotype. The chain couples TRBV19 to TRBJ2-7; D may be TRBD2 (6 bases). The CDR3 is 16 residues long. Germline loops: CDR1 LNHDA, CDR2 SQIVND (reference sequence). The ends were cut back, 0 bases at V and 1 base at J, with 13 bases in the middle. The CDR3 bases are TGTGCCAGTAGTATAGACATGGCTAGCGAGTCCTACGAGCAGTACTTC. Translated, it gives CASSIDMASESYEQYF.

This clonotype was recorded many times. This chain uses TRBV19 with TRBJ1-2, with D maybe TRBD1 (6 bases). Trimming removed 9 bases from V and 6 bases from J, with 11 bases in between. The CDR3 is 11 amino acids. Germline V gene lookup returns CDR1 LNHDA and CDR2 SQIVND (reference sequence). CDR3 DNA: TGTGCCAGCGATAGGGGGGATGGCTACACCTTC. This translates into CASDRGDGYTF.

In its sample, this clonotype was seen many times. The chain joins TRBV7-3 to TRBJ2-1; 10 bases fit TRBD2. CDR3 size: 16 residues. The germline V gene has CDR1 SGHTA and CDR2 FQGTGA. V shed 1 base, J shed 3 bases, and the junction held 3 bases outside the gene matches. CDR3 nucleotides: TGTGCCAGCAGCTTAATTGGGACTAGCGACTACAATGAGCAGTTCTTC. It translates to CASSLIGTSDYNEQFF.

This clonotype has ten or more counts. The rearrangement uses TRBV9 and TRBJ2-1; D call uncertain. Per the germline V gene, CDR1 is SGDLS and CDR2 is YYNGEE. This CDR3 has 16 amino acids. V was trimmed by 0 bases and J by 2 bases, leaving 12 bases between them. CDR3 bases: TGTGCCAGCAGCGTAGATCCGGGTCTCACCTACAATGAGCAGTTCTTC. Its translation: CASSVDPGLTYNEQFF.